These 23 T cell receptor beta chains share one sample of origin, sequenced in a study of cytomegalovirus exposure and HLA in healthy donors. The PCR contained 60 Vbeta and 13 Jbeta primers. The table came from immunoSEQ multiplex PCR; TCRdb's copy has only in-frame clones and leaves some out. Of 200,000 to 250,000 clones in the sample, under 80% are singletons; the top ten hold 0.22%. The sample comprised PBMCs. Source of these receptors: a girl aged 2 to 10 in good health and CMV-seronegative.

This chain uses TRBV10-1 with TRBJ2-5, with 10 bases that match TRBD1. The CDR3 spans 15 residues. CDR1 and CDR2 (germline): WNHNN, SYGVQD (reference sequence). V gave up 2 bases and J gave up 3 bases; unmatched junction bases: 3. In nucleotides, the CDR3 is TGCGCCAGCAGTGAGGGACAGGGGGGTAAAGAGACCCAGTACTTC. This gives the protein CASSEGQGGKETQYF.

This clone was detected a few times. The chain joins TRBV5-6 to TRBJ2-6; D unclear. The CDR3 runs 15 residues. Trimming removed 0 bases from V and 2 bases from J, with 6 bases in between. Germline assignment: CDR1 SGHDT and CDR2 YYEEEE. The CDR3 spells CASSLGLAGANVLTF. CDR3 sequence (DNA): TGTGCCAGCAGCTTGGGCTTAGCTGGGGCCAACGTCCTGACTTTC.

The chain uses TRBV11-1 and TRBJ2-7; weak D call: TRBD2 (6 bases). CDR1 SGHAT and CDR2 FQDESV come from the germline V gene (reference sequence). The CDR3 totals 16 residues. The V end was cut by 5 bases, the J end by 0 bases, with 17 bases between. The CDR3 here is CASSLSGLGSSYEQYF. In DNA form, the CDR3 reads TGTGCCAGCAGCCTCTCGGGACTCGGGAGCTCCTACGAGCAGTACTTC. The full variable domain, its missing parts supplied by reference TRBV11-1 and TRBJ2-7, is EAEVAQSPRYKITEKSQAVAFWCDPISGHATLYWYRQILGQGPELLVQFQDESVVDDSQLPKDRFSAERLKGVDSTLKIQPAELGDSAMYLCASSLSGLGSSYEQYFGPGTRLTVT.

This clone was found once. The V call is TRBV25-1, the J call TRBJ1-5; a possible D gene is TRBD1 (6 bases). With 4 bases removed from V and 6 bases from J, the gap between germline ends came to 10 bases. This CDR3 region has 13 residues. Germline V gene sequence: CDR1 MGHDK, CDR2 SYGVNS. This CDR3 reads CASSATRGQPQHF. In nucleotides, the CDR3 is TGTGCCAGCAGTGCAACCAGGGGTCAGCCCCAGCATTTT.

The rearrangement links TRBV6-5 to TRBJ1-1, with 10 nucleotides matching TRBD1. CDR3 length: 15 residues. V was pared by 6 bases and J by 1 base, with 5 bases of the junction left unmatched. Germline values: CDR1 MNHEY, CDR2 SVGAGI. CDR3 sequence reads: CASRPTGGRNTEAFF. The CDR3 nucleotides are TGTGCCAGCAGACCGACAGGGGGCCGGAACACTGAAGCTTTCTTT.

This clone was picked up a small number of times. This chain joins TRBV7-9 and TRBJ1-1; D might be TRBD1 (6 bases). CDR3 size: 15 residues. V lost 2 bases, J lost 4 bases, and 14 bases lay in between. Germline CDR1 and CDR2: SEHNR and FQNEAQ (reference sequence). This CDR3 is CASSLTGRGPTEAFF. In DNA form, the CDR3 reads TGTGCCAGCAGCTTAACGGGCAGGGGTCCCACTGAAGCTTTCTTT.

V gene TRBV5-1 combines with J gene TRBJ1-4, with TRBD1 identical over 7 bases. The CDR3 contains 14 residues. The junction had 8 bases not matched to a gene; V was cut back by 4 bases and J by 8 bases. CDR1 SGHRS and CDR2 YFSETQ come from the germline V gene. In nucleotides, the CDR3 is TGCGCCAGCAGCGACCTACAGGGGCGAGAAAAACTGTTTTTT. This codes for CASSDLQGREKLFF.

The chain carries TRBV5-1 and TRBJ1-1, with 7 bases aligning to TRBD1. With 1 base clipped from V and 9 bases from J, the junction kept 6 bases outside the gene matches. CDR3 length: 13 amino acids. Looked up from germline, CDR1 is SGHRS and CDR2 is YFSETQ. The CDR3 loop reads CASSLSLQGKAFF. The CDR3 region has the DNA TGCGCCAGCAGCTTGTCCTTACAGGGGAAAGCTTTCTTT.

The chain has TRBV19 and TRBJ2-2; possibly TRBD2 for D (5 bases). This CDR3 contains 14 residues. V lost 4 bases and J lost 6, with 12 bases in between. From germline, CDR1 is LNHDA and CDR2 SQIVND (reference sequence). In DNA, the CDR3 is TGTGCCAGTAGTACTTCCCGGGGAGCCGGGGAGCTGTTTTTT. Amino acid sequence: CASSTSRGAGELFF. Full variable domain (outside the CDR3, taken from reference TRBV19 and TRBJ2-2): DGGITQSPKYLFRKEGQNVTLSCEQNLNHDAMYWYRQDPGQGLRLIYYSQIVNDFQKGDIAEGYSVSREKKESFPLTVTSAQKNPTAFYLCASSTSRGAGELFFGEGSRLTVL.

The chain combines TRBV4-1 with TRBJ1-6; unclear D gene. CDR1 is MGHRA and CDR2 is YSYEKL in the germline V gene. This CDR3 is built from 15 residues. V lost 3 bases, J lost 5 bases, and 11 bases lay in between. In DNA form, the CDR3 reads TGCGCCAGCAGCCATCCCAGGCCAAATAATTCACCCCTCCACTTT. Amino acids: CASSHPRPNNSPLHF.

The chain joins TRBV6-5 to TRBJ1-6, with D tentatively TRBD1 (5 bases). This CDR3 contains 14 residues. Germline values: CDR1 MNHEY, CDR2 SVGAGI. Trimming cost V 2 bases and J 6 bases, with 8 bases left between them. CDR3 loop: CASSYDSSNSPLHF. The DNA for the CDR3 is TGTGCCAGCAGTTACGACAGCTCTAATTCACCCCTCCACTTT.

About this clone: The junction departs from germline at one end; a sequencing error may be responsible. The V gene is TRBV7-9, the J gene TRBJ1-2, with 10 bases that match TRBD1. The germline V gene encodes CDR1 SEHNR and CDR2 FQNEAQ (reference sequence). The length of the CDR3 is 12 residues. DNA of the CDR3: TGTGCCAGCAGCGACTCTTCCGGGACAGGGGAATTC. As protein: CASSDSSGTGEF.

The rearrangement joins TRBV29-1 to TRBJ2-7, with a possible D match to TRBD2 (5 bases). V shed 5 bases and J shed 3 bases, with 17 bases lying between them. In germline, CDR1 is SQVTM, CDR2 ANQGSEA. The CDR3 extends over 14 amino acids. The CDR3 region has the DNA TGCAGCGTTCTCGGGGTCGAGTCCAGCTACGAGCAGTACTTC. Residues: CSVLGVESSYEQYF.

This chain joins TRBV28 and TRBJ2-2, with D perhaps matching TRBD2 (6 bases). Germline V gene data show CDR1 as MDHEN and CDR2 as SYDVKM. Trimming stripped 5 bases from V and 4 bases from J, with 20 bases between. CDR3 length: 17 residues. The CDR3 sequence is CASSPRSAREFTGELFF. CDR3 nucleotide sequence: TGTGCCAGCAGTCCACGCTCGGCGCGGGAATTCACCGGGGAGCTGTTTTTT.

V usage is TRBV7-9 and J usage is TRBJ2-1; 11 nucleotides agree with TRBD2. Germline CDR1 reads SEHNR; CDR2 reads FQNEAQ (reference sequence). J was trimmed by 6 bases and V by 3 bases; bases with no gene match: 1. This CDR3 region has 14 residues. CDR3 amino acids: CASSFSGGANEQFF. In nucleotides, the CDR3 is TGTGCCAGCAGCTTTAGCGGGGGGGCCAATGAGCAGTTCTTC.

V usage is TRBV6-1 and J usage is TRBJ1-5; possibly TRBD1 for D (5 bases). The V end was cut by 7 bases, the J end by 6 bases, with 16 bases between. The CDR3 runs 14 residues. From germline, CDR1 is MNHNS and CDR2 SASEGT. The CDR3 DNA is TGTGCCAGCAATCCGGACACTGACGGTCAGCCCCAGCATTTT. Residues: CASNPDTDGQPQHF.

In its sample, this clone was seen a few times. The DNA of the CDR3 is TGTGCCAGCAGTGAGCGCTATGGCTACACCTTC. This encodes CASSERYGYTF. The chain employs TRBV6-1 and TRBJ1-2; D not certain. V lost 3 bases, J lost 4 bases, and 3 bases lay in between. Germline assignment: CDR1 MNHNS and CDR2 SASEGT. The CDR3 spans 11 residues.

V is TRBV29-1 and J is TRBJ2-1; 11 nucleotides match TRBD1. Per the germline V gene, CDR1 is SQVTM and CDR2 is ANQGSEA. The CDR3 runs 14 residues. After removal of 8 bases from V and 2 bases from J, the junction contained 5 bases not matched to a gene. DNA for the CDR3: TGCAGCTCACAGGGACAGGGGGCCTACAATGAGCAGTTCTTC. Its protein is CSSQGQGAYNEQFF.

This rearrangement joins TRBV5-1 to TRBJ2-2; a weak D match, TRBD1 (6 bases). V lost 6 bases and J 5 bases, leaving 23 bases between the germline ends. Germline V gene lookup returns CDR1 SGHRS and CDR2 YFSETQ. This CDR3 contains 17 residues. The CDR3 loop is CASTPLGFTGWTGELFF. The CDR3 region has the DNA TGCGCCAGCACCCCTCTGGGATTCACAGGGTGGACCGGGGAGCTGTTTTTT.

The chain joins TRBV2 to TRBJ2-3, with 13 positions matching TRBD2. This CDR3 is 17 amino acids long. Germline V gene data show CDR1 as SNHLY and CDR2 as FYNNEI. The V segment lost 7 bases and the J segment 0 bases; nucleotides outside the gene matches: 7. CDR3 region: CASKGGLAGASTDTQYF. The CDR3 nucleotides read TGTGCCAGCAAGGGTGGACTAGCGGGGGCCAGCACAGATACGCAGTATTTT.

The chain is built from TRBV11-2 and TRBJ1-2; D might be TRBD1 (5 bases). The germline V and J ends were trimmed by 0 bases and 8 bases, with 10 bases remaining between them. This CDR3 has 13 amino acids. Germline V gene data show CDR1 as SGHAT and CDR2 as FQNNGV. CDR3 in amino acids: CASSLDRAGGYTF. In nucleotides, the CDR3 is TGTGCCAGCAGCTTAGACAGGGCCGGGGGCTACACCTTC. Drawing the rest from reference TRBV11-2 and TRBJ1-2, the complete variable domain is EAGVAQSPRYKIIEKRQSVAFWCNPISGHATLYWYQQILGQGPKLLIQFQNNGVVDDSQLPKDRFSAERLKGVDSTLKIQPAKLEDSAVYLCASSLDRAGGYTFGSGTRLTVV.

The chain is built from TRBV19 and TRBJ1-6; D call uncertain. The CDR3 is 16 amino acids. CDR1 is LNHDA, CDR2 SQIVND, per germline (reference sequence). V was shortened by 5 bases and J by 9 bases, with 20 bases between the two germline ends. The CDR3, as DNA: TGTGCCAGTAGTTCCTCCCGAGGGTCCTTTGTTTCACCCCTCCACTTT. Amino acid sequence: CASSSSRGSFVSPLHF. The full variable domain, in which reference TRBV19 and TRBJ1-6 provide the parts outside the CDR3, is DGGITQSPKYLFRKEGQNVTLSCEQNLNHDAMYWYRQDPGQGLRLIYYSQIVNDFQKGDIAEGYSVSREKKESFPLTVTSAQKNPTAFYLCASSSSRGSFVSPLHFGNGTRLTVT.

The sample holds a few counts of this clone. This chain joins TRBV27 and TRBJ2-2; D remains unclear. Per germline, CDR1 MNHEY and CDR2 SMNVEV (reference sequence). Trimming shortened V by 6 bases and J by 0 bases, and 8 bases separated the two germline ends. The CDR3 runs 14 residues. CDR3 in amino acids: CASSPAPNTGELFF. Written as DNA, the CDR3 is TGTGCCAGCAGCCCCGCGCCGAACACCGGGGAGCTGTTTTTT.